Presented here are 22 T cell receptor beta chains from one specimen sequenced in a study of blood T cell repertoires in COVID-19. The data were produced by immunoSEQ multiplex PCR, yet TCRdb's version contains in-frame clones alone and is incomplete. This table holds 250,000 to 400,000 clones, around 88% found once. The source material was peripheral blood. Receptor source: a woman aged 25-40 years with COVID-19, enrolled during active disease.

The chain recombines TRBV7-2 with TRBJ1-4; TRBD1 matches at 8 bases. CDR1 and CDR2 (germline): SGHTA, FQGNSA. Unmatched junction bases numbered 11, after V lost 5 bases and J lost 9 bases. This CDR3 spans 15 amino acids. The CDR3 nucleotides read TGTGCCAGCAGCCCCCGCGCGGACAGGGATCAAAAACTGTTTTTT. This encodes CASSPRADRDQKLFF.

This chain links TRBV5-1 with TRBJ1-2, with TRBD1 as a possible D gene (6 bases). The CDR3 is made up of 14 amino acids. The germline V gene has CDR1 SGHRS and CDR2 YFSETQ. V lost 4 bases to trimming and J lost 3 bases, with 13 bases between them. The CDR3 coding sequence is TGCGCCAGCAGCCAGGGGCCTGATGACTATGGCTACACCTTC. This gives the protein CASSQGPDDYGYTF.

This chain connects TRBV11-2 to TRBJ1-1, with 8 nucleotides matching TRBD1. The CDR3 totals 15 residues. The V gene end was trimmed by 4 bases and the J gene end by 4 bases; junction bases not matched to a gene: 8. The germline CDR1 and CDR2 sequences are SGHAT and FQNNGV. The CDR3 bases are TGTGCCAGCAGCTGGTCAGGGGGCATAGGCACTGAAGCTTTCTTT. Its protein is CASSWSGGIGTEAFF.

The chain is built from TRBV4-2 and TRBJ1-4; 9 nucleotides match TRBD1. The trim removed 1 base at V and 3 bases at J, leaving 6 bases unmatched. The CDR3 contains 17 residues. Germline CDR1 is LGHNA and CDR2 is YNFKEQ. The CDR3 DNA reads TGTGCCAGCAGCCAAGGCCGGACAGGGGCCCCTAATGAAAAACTGTTTTTT. This encodes CASSQGRTGAPNEKLFF.

V is TRBV18 and J is TRBJ2-2, with 8 nucleotides matching TRBD1. The CDR3 consists of 15 residues. J was trimmed by 5 bases and V by 5 bases; bases with no gene match: 7. Germline V gene data show CDR1 as KGHSH and CDR2 as LQKENI. CDR3: CASSAGQGRTGELFF. The CDR3 region has the DNA TGTGCCAGCTCAGCTGGACAGGGTCGAACCGGGGAGCTGTTTTTT.

The gene calls are TRBV24-1 and TRBJ2-1; D is perhaps TRBD2 (6 bases). Germline loops: CDR1 KGHDR, CDR2 SFDVKD. Trimming shortened V by 6 bases and J by 8 bases, and 13 bases separated the two germline ends. CDR3 length: 13 amino acids. The CDR3 coding sequence is TGTGCCACCAGTCCTCTGCGGGGCGATGAGCAGTTCTTC. As protein: CATSPLRGDEQFF.

CDR3 DNA sequence: TGTGCCAGCAGTTTGAGAGGGTGGAGTGGCTACACCTTC. Translating gives CASSLRGWSGYTF. V usage is TRBV12-3 or TRBV12-4 and J usage is TRBJ1-2; the D is unclear. The CDR3 is made up of 13 amino acids. The V end was cut by 3 bases, the J end by 7 bases, with 12 bases between.

This clone was seen once. This rearrangement joins TRBV2 to TRBJ2-7, with D maybe TRBD1 (6 bases). In germline, CDR1 is SNHLY, CDR2 FYNNEI. The V gene lost 8 bases and the J gene lost 1 base, with 12 bases spanning the gap. This CDR3 comprises 13 residues. DNA for the CDR3: TGTGCCAGCGAGGGGGAAGTTTCCTACGAGCAGTACTTC. Its protein is CASEGEVSYEQYF.

The chain has TRBV19 and TRBJ2-3, with a possible D match to TRBD2 (6 bases). V was shortened by 4 bases and J by 2 bases, with 10 bases between the two germline ends. The CDR3 has 14 residues. From germline, CDR1 is LNHDA and CDR2 SQIVND (reference sequence). CDR3 bases: TGTGCCAGTAGTACGGGGGATTTCACAGATACGCAGTATTTT. As protein: CASSTGDFTDTQYF.

Concerning this clone: Other DNA sequences in this sample translate to the same CDR3. V is TRBV28 and J is TRBJ2-3; TRBD2 matches 8 bases. Germline-derived CDR1 and CDR2 are MDHEN and SYDVKM. J gave up 1 base and V 5 bases, and 2 bases lay outside the gene matches. There are 14 residues in the CDR3. The CDR3: CASSPGGRTDTQYF. CDR3 in DNA: TGTGCCAGCAGTCCGGGGGGGCGCACAGATACGCAGTATTTT.

This chain uses TRBV9 with TRBJ1-2; TRBD1 might be the D (5 bases). The CDR3 spans 14 residues. Germline-derived CDR1 and CDR2 are SGDLS and YYNGEE. V lost 0 bases and J 6 bases, leaving 12 bases between the germline ends. The DNA of the CDR3 is TGTGCCAGCAGCGTAGTAGGGGCCGTGAATGGCTACACCTTC. The encoded protein is CASSVVGAVNGYTF.

CDR3 in DNA: TGTGCCAGCAGCGCGAGTAGGGGCGACAATGAGCAGTTCTTC. It encodes CASSASRGDNEQFF. The chain carries TRBV5-6 and TRBJ2-1; D is perhaps TRBD1 (5 bases). V lost 4 bases and J 5 bases, leaving 13 bases between the germline ends. This CDR3 spans 14 amino acids. Per germline, CDR1 SGHDT and CDR2 YYEEEE.

The chain has TRBV10-3 and TRBJ2-1; 7 bases line up with TRBD1. CDR3 length: 15 amino acids. CDR1 is ENHRY and CDR2 is SYGVKD in the germline V gene. V was pared by 0 bases and J by 7 bases, with 6 bases of the junction left unmatched. The CDR3 region has the DNA TGTGCCATCAGTGAGTCGGAGAGGGGGCGGAATGAGCAGTTCTTC. This sequence encodes CAISESERGRNEQFF.

The chain recombines TRBV3-1 (or the pseudogene TRBV3-2) with TRBJ2-7, with 7 bases aligning to TRBD2. This CDR3 has 15 amino acids. Germline V gives CDR1 LGHDT, CDR2 YNNKEL (reference sequence). V dropped 4 bases and J dropped 2; count of bases not matched to a gene: 8. The CDR3 bases are TGTGCCAGCAGCCCCTCCTGGGGGGGTACCTACGAGCAGTACTTC. Its translation: CASSPSWGGTYEQYF.

For the CDR3, the DNA is TGTGCCACCAGCAGAGATGGGGTCGGTAGGGGTTCACCCCTCCACTTT. It codes for CATSRDGVGRGSPLHF. The V gene is TRBV15, the J gene TRBJ1-6; D might be TRBD1 (5 bases). CDR1 and CDR2 (germline): LNHNV, YYDKDF (reference sequence). V lost 0 bases, J lost 9 bases, and 15 bases lay in between. This CDR3 is built from 16 residues.

The chain joins TRBV2 to TRBJ2-7; 11 nucleotides match TRBD2. V lost 5 bases and J lost 5; bases outside the gene matches: 5. This CDR3 spans 14 amino acids. The germline V gene has CDR1 SNHLY and CDR2 FYNNEI. For the CDR3, the DNA is TGTGCCAGCAGTACCGGGACTAGCGGAAACGAGCAGTACTTC. Amino acids: CASSTGTSGNEQYF.

The gene calls are TRBV6-4 and TRBJ1-1; 7 bases are shared with TRBD1. J was trimmed by 1 base and V by 8 bases; bases with no gene match: 7. The CDR3 runs 14 residues. In germline, CDR1 is MRHNA, CDR2 SNTAGT. The CDR3 here is CASRTGDSNTEAFF. The CDR3 nucleotides read TGTGCCAGCCGAACAGGGGACTCGAACACTGAAGCTTTCTTT.

The rearrangement links TRBV2 to TRBJ1-5, with TRBD1 identical over 12 bases. Germline V gene lookup returns CDR1 SNHLY and CDR2 FYNNEI. The CDR3 spans 15 residues. V trimming: 6 bases; J trimming: 1 base; junction bases outside the gene matches: 1. CDR3 sequence reads: CASRGQGASNQPQHF. Written as DNA, the CDR3 is TGTGCCAGCAGGGGACAGGGGGCGAGCAATCAGCCCCAGCATTTT.

The rearrangement links TRBV19 to TRBJ2-1, with D possibly TRBD2 on 6 matching bases. CDR1 is LNHDA and CDR2 is SQIVND in the germline V gene (reference sequence). V lost 0 bases and J lost 0, with 15 bases in between. The CDR3 is 18 residues long. CDR3 sequence (DNA): TGTGCCAGTAGTATAGAAGGGGTCGCGGGGACCTCCTACAATGAGCAGTTCTTC. This gives the protein CASSIEGVAGTSYNEQFF.

This sequence joins TRBV19 and TRBJ1-1; 7 bases map to TRBD1. Germline CDR1 LNHDA, CDR2 SQIVND (reference sequence). Trimming cost V 7 bases and J 11 bases; bases outside gene matches: 7. The length of the CDR3 is 11 residues. The CDR3 bases are TGTGCCAGTACCGACGACAGGGCGGCTTTCTTT. As protein: CASTDDRAAFF.

This clone was counted at least ten times. The chain couples TRBV4-2 to TRBJ2-7, with D perhaps matching TRBD1 (6 bases). Germline V gene sequence: CDR1 LGHNA, CDR2 YNFKEQ. V was pared by 4 bases and J by 4 bases, with 20 bases between. The CDR3 contains 16 residues. CDR3 in amino acids: CASSLFRTVIGYEQYF. Written as DNA, the CDR3 is TGTGCCAGCAGCCTCTTCCGGACAGTTATAGGGTACGAGCAGTACTTC.

This chain joins TRBV6-5 and TRBJ2-7; TRBD1 matches 12 bases. CDR1 MNHEY and CDR2 SVGAGI come from the germline V gene. Germline trimming cut 11 bases from V and 7 bases from J; bases unmatched to any gene: 12. The length of the CDR3 is 14 residues. CDR3 amino acids: CAASAGTGGWEQYV. As DNA, the CDR3 is TGTGCCGCATCAGCCGGGACAGGGGGCTGGGAGCAGTACGTC.